The 24 T cell receptor beta chains below come from one sample, sequenced in a study of T cells in localized non-small cell lung cancer. Using immunoSEQ multiplex PCR, the repertoire was profiled, and TCRdb retains in-frame clones only, with some absent. The repertoire holds tens of thousands of clones, with approximately 84% as singletons. The sequencing here drew on peripheral blood, taken before any cancer treatment. These receptors were taken from a female donor at least 60 years old with stage I lung adenocarcinoma.

The chain uses TRBV5-5 and TRBJ1-5; D not resolved. The CDR3 covers 16 residues. Germline V gene data show CDR1 as SGHKS and CDR2 as YYEKEE (reference sequence). The V end was cut by 0 bases, the J end by 6 bases, with 16 bases between. The CDR3 DNA follows: TGTGCCAGCAGCTTGGAATCGCGGGGAAGAGGTCAGCCCCAGCATTTT. It codes for CASSLESRGRGQPQHF.

This chain connects TRBV28 to TRBJ2-2, with TRBD2 as a possible D gene (6 bases). V shed 3 bases and J shed 4 bases, with 12 bases lying between them. Germline V CDR1 and CDR2: MDHEN, SYDVKM. The CDR3 spans 15 residues. In nucleotides, the CDR3 is TGTGCCAGCAGTTTTCCAGGGAGGAGCACCGGGGAGCTGTTTTTT. Amino acids: CASSFPGRSTGELFF. The variable domain in full, with the rest retrieved from reference TRBV28 and TRBJ2-2, is DVKVTQSSRYLVKRTGEKVFLECVQDMDHENMFWYRQDPGLGLRLIYFSYDVKMKEKGDIPEGYSVSREKKERFSLILESASTNQTSMYLCASSFPGRSTGELFFGEGSRLTVL.

The genes are TRBV5-1 and TRBJ1-1; D ambiguous. Trimming removed 0 bases from V and 1 base from J, with 4 bases in between. The CDR3 runs to 13 residues. Germline V lookup: CDR1 SGHRS, CDR2 YFSETQ. CDR3 nucleotide sequence: TGCGCCAGCAGCTTGGGCACGAACACTGAAGCTTTCTTT. Its translation is CASSLGTNTEAFF.

The chain joins TRBV5-6 to TRBJ1-2, with no clear D. V was pared by 4 bases and J by 9 bases, with 10 bases between. Germline V CDR1 and CDR2: SGHDT, YYEEEE. The CDR3 totals 11 residues. This CDR3 reads CASSREGSYTF. The CDR3 nucleotides read TGTGCCAGCAGCCGGGAAGGGAGCTACACCTTC.

J is TRBJ1-3 and V is TRBV4-3; TRBD1 is a possible D gene (5 bases). The germline V gene has CDR1 LGHNA and CDR2 YSLEER. CDR3 size: 15 residues. The germline V and J ends were trimmed by 0 bases and 3 bases, with 9 bases remaining between them. CDR3 in amino acids: CASSQDRADGNTIYF. Here the CDR3 DNA reads TGCGCCAGCAGCCAAGACAGGGCTGATGGAAACACCATATATTTT.

As DNA, the CDR3 is TGTGCCAGCAGTTTATCGATCCGGGCAGATACGCAGTATTTT. It translates to CASSLSIRADTQYF. The chain uses TRBV27 and TRBJ2-3; D is undetermined. Germline assignment: CDR1 MNHEY and CDR2 SMNVEV (reference sequence). V lost 0 bases and J 4 bases, leaving 8 bases between the germline ends. The CDR3 spans 14 residues.

This sequence joins TRBV27 and TRBJ2-5; a weak D match, TRBD2 (5 bases). Germline V gene lookup returns CDR1 MNHEY and CDR2 SMNVEV (reference sequence). V lost 6 bases, J lost 0 bases, and 11 bases lay in between. This CDR3 has 14 residues. CDR3 sequence (DNA): TGTGCCAGCAGCTTTACCGGGGACCAAGAGACCCAGTACTTC. This codes for CASSFTGDQETQYF.

Written as DNA, the CDR3 is TGTGCCAGCAGTCCCTCGGGGACGGTTGGGGAAAAACTGTTTTTT. This translates into CASSPSGTVGEKLFF. The chain combines TRBV6-1 with TRBJ1-4, with D maybe TRBD1 (5 bases). The germline V and J ends were trimmed by 5 bases and 8 bases, with 18 bases remaining between them. Germline values: CDR1 MNHNS, CDR2 SASEGT. CDR3 length: 15 residues.

The chain combines TRBV6-1 with TRBJ1-5, with TRBD1 as a possible D gene (6 bases). V was trimmed by 10 bases and J by 1 base, leaving 17 bases between them. Per the germline V gene, CDR1 is MNHNS and CDR2 is SASEGT. The CDR3 runs 15 residues. CDR3 nucleotides: TGTGCCATCTTCGGTAGGGGGGCAAGCAATCAGCCCCAGCATTTT. Encoded protein: CAIFGRGASNQPQHF.

The rearrangement links TRBV28 to TRBJ1-1; TRBD1 might be the D (5 bases). CDR1 is MDHEN, CDR2 SYDVKM, per germline. V lost 4 bases, J lost 1 base, and 19 bases lay in between. CDR3 size: 17 residues. CDR3 coding DNA: TGTGCCAGCAGTTGGGGAGGGGCCAGACCGCCGAACACTGAAGCTTTCTTT. It codes for CASSWGGARPPNTEAFF.

In this sample, this clone turned up many times. J is TRBJ1-1 and V is TRBV19; D gene ambiguous. V was clipped by 2 bases and J by 0 bases, with 13 bases between them. The CDR3 has 16 amino acids. Looked up from germline, CDR1 is LNHDA and CDR2 is SQIVND (reference sequence). CDR3 nucleotide sequence: TGTGCCAGTAGTATAACGACGGCGGGAATGAACACTGAAGCTTTCTTT. This gives the protein CASSITTAGMNTEAFF.

V is TRBV27 and J is TRBJ1-6; D may be TRBD1 (5 bases). Germline V gene data show CDR1 as MNHEY and CDR2 as SMNVEV (reference sequence). The CDR3 is 14 residues long. V was cut by 3 bases and J by 4 bases, with 7 bases left in between. CDR3 protein: CASSFGTYNSPLHF. CDR3 nucleotide sequence: TGTGCCAGCAGTTTCGGGACTTATAATTCACCCCTCCACTTT.

Concerning this clone itself: This sample also contains other DNA sequences that code for the same CDR3. This rearrangement joins TRBV11-2 to TRBJ2-1; D gene unclear. Germline CDR1 reads SGHAT; CDR2 reads FQNNGV. CDR3 length: 11 residues. V shed 3 bases and J shed 7 bases, with 4 bases lying between them. The chain's CDR3 is CASSFHNEQFF. Here the CDR3 DNA reads TGTGCCAGCAGCTTCCATAATGAGCAGTTCTTC.

The chain couples TRBV15 to TRBJ2-5; D is possibly TRBD1 (6 bases). Germline loops: CDR1 LNHNV, CDR2 YYDKDF (reference sequence). The CDR3 has 15 residues. V was clipped by 0 bases and J by 4 bases, with 12 bases between them. The CDR3, as DNA: TGTGCCACCAGCAGAGATCAGGGGCTCGTAGAGACCCAGTACTTC. It codes for CATSRDQGLVETQYF.

With respect to this clone: In the same sample, other DNA sequences code for this CDR3. This chain joins TRBV2 and TRBJ2-1, with 8 positions matching TRBD1. Germline loops: CDR1 SNHLY, CDR2 FYNNEI. The CDR3 runs 12 residues. Germline trimming cut 6 bases from V and 8 bases from J; bases unmatched to any gene: 3. CDR3 DNA sequence: TGTGCCAGCAGACCGACAGGGGATGAGCAGTTCTTC. It is translated as CASRPTGDEQFF.

This clone was recorded only once. The rearrangement joins TRBV27 to TRBJ2-7, with 7 bases identical to TRBD2. The germline V gene encodes CDR1 MNHEY and CDR2 SMNVEV (reference sequence). The CDR3 is 12 residues long. The ends lost 7 bases at V and 3 bases at J; junction bases unmatched: 3. CDR3 in amino acids: CASIWEGYEQYF. The CDR3, as DNA: TGTGCCAGCATTTGGGAGGGCTACGAGCAGTACTTC.

The J gene is TRBJ1-2, the V gene TRBV29-1; D uncertain. Trimming took off 6 bases at V and 5 bases at J, with 10 bases between the two ends. CDR3 length: 11 amino acids. Germline assignment: CDR1 SQVTM and CDR2 ANQGSEA. The CDR3 DNA follows: TGCAGCGTCTCTAGTTCATATGGCTACACCTTC. Residues: CSVSSSYGYTF.

The V call is TRBV6-5, the J call TRBJ1-1; D is uncertain. The CDR3 runs to 15 residues. Germline V gene sequence: CDR1 MNHEY, CDR2 SVGAGI. The V gene lost 6 bases and the J gene lost 0 bases, with 14 bases spanning the gap. The CDR3, as DNA: TGTGCCAGCAGAACCGGCAGAGAATTGAACACTGAAGCTTTCTTT. This codes for CASRTGRELNTEAFF.

The chain joins TRBV10-3 to TRBJ1-1, with TRBD1 matching over 12 bases. CDR1 ENHRY and CDR2 SYGVKD come from the germline V gene. The CDR3 has 17 amino acids. V was clipped by 0 bases and J by 2 bases; unmatched bases: 4. The CDR3 region is CAISESAGTGGNTEAFF. The CDR3 DNA sequence: TGTGCCATCAGTGAGTCGGCAGGGACAGGGGGCAACACTGAAGCTTTCTTT.

This chain joins TRBV15 and TRBJ2-1; no firm D call. CDR1 and CDR2 from the germline V gene are LNHNV and YYDKDF (reference sequence). The CDR3 is 14 amino acids. V was shortened by 1 base and J by 2 bases, with 6 bases between the two germline ends. The CDR3 coding sequence is TGTGCCACCAGCAGAGCCAGGACCTACAATGAGCAGTTCTTC. Encoded protein: CATSRARTYNEQFF.

The chain has TRBV18 and TRBJ2-4; unclear D gene. CDR1 and CDR2 (germline): KGHSH, LQKENI. This CDR3 comprises 14 residues. V gave up 3 bases and J gave up 8 bases, with 14 bases separating them. CDR3 protein: CASSPALDDDIQYF. DNA for the CDR3: TGTGCCAGCTCACCGGCGTTGGATGATGACATTCAGTACTTC.

This clone was picked up one time. The chain links TRBV6-5 to TRBJ1-2; D is unclear. CDR1 and CDR2 (germline): MNHEY, SVGAGI. Trimming took 10 bases from V and 8 from J, leaving 23 bases between them. This CDR3 region has 14 residues. The CDR3 protein is CATSARTTSRGYTF. DNA for the CDR3: TGTGCCACCTCGGCACGGACCACCTCTAGGGGCTACACCTTC.

The chain recombines TRBV2 with TRBJ1-5, with D unresolved. The V gene's germline CDR1 is SNHLY and CDR2 FYNNEI. The CDR3 runs 13 residues. Between the trimmed V and J ends, which lost 3 bases and 5 bases, there was a span of 8 bases. CDR3 bases: TGTGCCAGCAGTGACTTGGGTTATCAGCCCCAGCATTTT. The encoded protein is CASSDLGYQPQHF.

The chain couples TRBV5-1 to TRBJ2-5; TRBD2 aligns across 7 bases. V shed 0 bases, J shed 5 bases, and the junction held 7 bases outside the gene matches. This CDR3 contains 15 residues. Germline CDR1 is SGHRS and CDR2 is YFSETQ. CDR3 loop: CASSLGPGRGETQYF. The CDR3 coding sequence is TGCGCCAGCAGCTTGGGACCAGGGAGGGGCGAGACCCAGTACTTC.